This T cell receptor (beta chain) was sequenced in a study of TIL therapy for anti-PD-1-resistant metastatic lung cancer (dated by TCRdb to about 2021). A note on the overall study: Tumors were collected before any PD-1/PD-L1 blockade, after which patients were given nivolumab, and patients who progressed were given lymphodepletion, an infusion of expanded TIL and IL-2. The cohort was composed predominantly of lung adenocarcinoma, with a handful of EGFR-mutant and two ALK-rearranged tumors included, and half of patients were identified as current or former smokers. A median non-synonymous tumor mutation burden of approximately 1.5 mutations per megabase was determined across the cohort by whole-exome sequencing. Enrolled patients had a median age of around 56 years (range about 38-85) and a median tumor PD-L1 proportion score of 6%. T cell receptor beta sequencing of tumor and peripheral blood was used to follow clonotypes across the tumor, the expanded TIL product and serial blood samples.

The CDR3 holds 17 amino acids from the cysteine to the phenylalanine. Only the CDR3 portion is preserved as DNA: 51 bases, with reading frame beginning at the first base. Based on the germline V gene, the CDR1 and CDR2 sequences are SNHLY and FYNNEI. The trim is 1 base for V and 0 bases for J, with a gap of 15 bases between the germline ends. TCR beta CDR3 regions were amplified from genomic DNA with the immunoSEQ v3 hsTCRB kit using bias-controlled multiplex PCR. TCR libraries were sequenced on an Illumina NextSeq 500 to some 2.2 million read pairs for survey level or about 5-6.5 million for deep level. As for how the authors treated the data: Clonality was reported by immunoSEQ Analyzer software, which also assigned V, D and J genes and filtered out non-productive sequences. Repertoires were compared using productive Simpson clonality and Morisita overlap index of productive TRB rearrangements between infused TIL and blood. Absolute clonotype counts in blood were estimated as lymphocyte count times CD3+ fraction times the clone's productive frequency. Imported from immuneACCESS, the table was reduced by TCRdb to in-frame sequences with V and J called. These copies leave out some clones; in studies compared against another copy, an unresolved V gene accounts for under half, and the cause of the remainder is not known. Clone size and the V and J calls come from that table; the DNA yielded D and trimming. The sample includes some 60,000 clones, with around 70% observed a single time. 1.5% to 2% of the sample rests with the top ten.

Paper-wide results and their limitations: The baseline peripheral repertoire was partially replaced by infused TIL clonotypes, which then decayed over months, and persistence showed no apparent association with response. The study protocol defined all tumor marker inferences as exploratory. The cohort was highly selected, with more treatment-naive, never-smoker and oncogene-addicted patients than typical, limiting generalizability.

The time point label on this specimen signifies: pre-treatment sample, taken before nivolumab and TIL therapy. Adults with stage 4 NSCLC were enrolled from 2017 to January 2020 in a dual-center phase I trial. Samples were obtained from a single-arm, open-label phase I trial in which tumor-infiltrating lymphocyte therapy with nivolumab was evaluated in advanced non-small cell lung cancer. Blood mononuclear cells from EDTA tubes were isolated by Ficoll gradient, snap-frozen as pellets, and DNA was extracted with a Qiagen mini-prep kit. Of note for this clone: The antigen it binds to is not known. No base-level quality is on record; no much larger clone is a single base apart.

This chain is built from TRBV2 and TRBJ1-2; the D region possibly corresponds to TRBD1 (5 bases align). This specimen was blood, taken at baseline. This TCR came from a person aged 25-85 years with non-small cell lung cancer. The DNA reads as follows: TGTGCCAGCAGTGAAGTGGGGGAGCCAACTTCTAACTATGGCTACACCTTC. Its translation is CASSEVGEPTSNYGYTF.